Listed here are 8 T cell receptor beta chains from one sample, sequenced in a study of naive and memory T cell subsets. Ligated cDNA underwent four rounds of PCR with nested alpha and beta constant region primers and SP2. TCRdb called the 5' RACE reads again in MiXCR, with one record for every CDR3 protein. The sample holds about 60,000 distinct CDR3 sequences, approximately 8.5% seen once. TCR cDNA received a 3' ligated oligonucleotide that carried a UMI. These receptors were collected from a female donor in good health.

This clonotype was recorded many times. The chain has TRBV27 and TRBJ1-6, with no clear D. The V and J ends lost 5 bases and 7 bases respectively, with 9 bases between them. This CDR3 is built from 13 residues. The V gene's germline CDR1 is MNHEY and CDR2 SMNVEV (reference sequence). The CDR3 sequence: CASSRQLNSPLHF. CDR3 bases: TGTGCCAGCAGTCGCCAATTGAATTCACCCCTCCACTTT.

This clonotype was seen a few times. The chain is built from TRBV28 and TRBJ2-3; D is unresolved. The CDR3 is 14 residues long. Trimming shortened V by 6 bases and J by 0 bases, and 10 bases separated the two germline ends. CDR1 and CDR2 from the germline V gene are MDHEN and SYDVKM. CDR3 protein: CASSPMYSTDTQYF. CDR3 DNA sequence: TGTGCCAGCAGCCCCATGTATAGCACAGATACGCAGTATTTT.

This clonotype was seen a handful of times. This chain connects TRBV7-6 to TRBJ2-7, with D perhaps matching TRBD1 (5 bases). Germline V CDR1 and CDR2: SGHVS, FNYEAQ. The CDR3 sequence is 13 residues long. The ends were cut back, 5 bases at V and 4 bases at J, with 12 bases in the middle. The CDR3, as DNA: TGTGCCAGCAGCCCCTCCCAGGGATACGAGCAGTACTTC. This encodes CASSPSQGYEQYF.

The chain links TRBV7-9 to TRBJ1-2, with D possibly being TRBD1 (6 bases). CDR1 and CDR2 (germline): SEHNR, FQNEAQ (reference sequence). The CDR3 extends over 14 amino acids. V lost 3 bases and J lost 4, with 12 bases in between. The chain's CDR3 is CASSFVTGSYGYTF. DNA of the CDR3: TGTGCCAGCAGCTTCGTAACAGGGTCCTATGGCTACACCTTC.

A few counts support this clonotype. The V and J genes are TRBV19 and TRBJ1-3, with D possibly TRBD1 on 6 matching bases. The germline V and J ends were trimmed by 4 bases and 0 bases, with 13 bases remaining between them. The CDR3 loop spans 16 amino acids. The germline gives CDR1 LNHDA, CDR2 SQIVND (reference sequence). CDR3 loop: CASSTGWDTSGNTIYF. Written as DNA, the CDR3 is TGTGCCAGTAGTACCGGTTGGGACACCTCTGGAAACACCATATATTTT.

The CDR3 loop is CASRKHIANTGELFF. The CDR3 coding sequence is TGTGCCAGCAGGAAACACATCGCGAACACCGGGGAGCTGTTTTTT. The chain joins TRBV5-5 to TRBJ2-2, with D uncertain. CDR3 length: 15 amino acids. From germline, CDR1 is SGHKS and CDR2 YYEKEE (reference sequence). The V gene lost 5 bases and the J gene lost 0 bases, with 11 bases spanning the gap.

This clonotype was counted many times. The chain uses TRBV20-1 and TRBJ2-3; D gene unclear. Trimming took 3 bases from V and 0 from J, leaving 19 bases between them. The germline gives CDR1 DFQATT, CDR2 SNEGSKA (reference sequence). CDR3 length: 17 amino acids. In DNA form, the CDR3 reads TGCAGTGCTAGCCCCCCGCACACCAGTAGTAGCACAGATACGCAGTATTTT. Residues: CSASPPHTSSSTDTQYF.

V and J are TRBV7-9 and TRBJ2-3; a weak D match, TRBD2 (6 bases). CDR1 is SEHNR, CDR2 FQNEAQ, per germline (reference sequence). The V end was cut by 5 bases, the J end by 0 bases, with 9 bases between. CDR3 length equals 14 residues. The CDR3 DNA is TGTGCCAGCAGCGAGCGGGTTAGCACAGATACGCAGTATTTT. Translated, it gives CASSERVSTDTQYF.